The 24 T cell receptor beta chains listed next were all sequenced from one sample in a study of control samples from healthy donors and cancer patients. Sequenced by immunoSEQ multiplex PCR; TCRdb stores in-frame clones only, minus some. This sample carries 99,000 or so clones, roughly four fifths of them seen once, and the ten largest clones take roughly 2%. Source material: blood. Receptors were obtained from a man aged 55 to 69 in good health.

The rearrangement uses TRBV7-9 and TRBJ2-2, with D possibly matching TRBD2 (6 bases). V shed 3 bases and J shed 7 bases, with 18 bases lying between them. The CDR3 extends over 16 amino acids. CDR1 SEHNR and CDR2 FQNEAQ come from the germline V gene (reference sequence). The CDR3 coding sequence is TGTGCCAGCAGCTTTAGGCGGGATCGTTGGGACGGGGAGCTGTTTTTT. Translation gives CASSFRRDRWDGELFF.

This chain uses TRBV30 with TRBJ2-2; the match to TRBD1 covers 9 bases. CDR1 is GTSNPN and CDR2 is SVGIG in the germline V gene (reference sequence). The CDR3 sequence is 16 residues long. V lost 4 bases to trimming and J lost 1 base; unmatched junction nucleotides: 7. CDR3 region: CAWNFPGQGNTGELFF. The CDR3 DNA follows: TGTGCCTGGAATTTCCCGGGACAGGGGAACACCGGGGAGCTGTTTTTT.

The chain employs TRBV28 and TRBJ1-2; 8 bases are shared with TRBD1. Trimming cost V 3 bases and J 5 bases; bases outside gene matches: 5. The CDR3 sequence is 14 residues long. CDR1 and CDR2 (germline): MDHEN, SYDVKM. CDR3 protein: CASSFTGGRYGYTF. Here the CDR3 DNA reads TGTGCCAGCAGTTTTACAGGGGGACGATATGGCTACACCTTC.

This chain uses TRBV5-6 with TRBJ1-2, with TRBD1 identical over 7 bases. V shed 0 bases, J shed 8 bases, and the junction held 4 bases outside the gene matches. The CDR3 totals 13 residues. Germline values: CDR1 SGHDT, CDR2 YYEEEE. The CDR3 DNA sequence: TGTGCCAGCAGCTTGGGACAGGGTCCGGGCTACACCTTC. Amino acid sequence: CASSLGQGPGYTF.

This CDR3 reads CASSLDRDRNEQYF. The CDR3 DNA sequence: TGTGCCAGCAGTTTAGACAGGGATAGAAACGAGCAGTACTTC. This chain links TRBV27 with TRBJ2-7; TRBD1 matches 7 bases. V lost 2 bases, J lost 5 bases, and 6 bases stayed unmatched. CDR1 and CDR2 (germline): MNHEY, SMNVEV (reference sequence). The CDR3 runs to 14 residues.

The CDR3: CASSPIRGLQETQYF. The CDR3 nucleotides are TGTGCCAGCAGCCCAATCCGGGGCCTCCAAGAGACCCAGTACTTC. The gene calls are TRBV7-8 and TRBJ2-5; the D call may be TRBD1 or TRBD2 (5 bases each). The CDR3 spans 15 residues. Germline V gene lookup returns CDR1 SGHVS and CDR2 FQNEAQ. V was trimmed by 5 bases and J by 1 base, leaving 14 bases between them.

This sequence joins TRBV7-9 and TRBJ2-7, with a weak D call TRBD1 (5 bases). CDR3 length equals 12 residues. Germline assignment: CDR1 SEHNR and CDR2 FQNEAQ (reference sequence). V gave up 7 bases and J gave up 2 bases, with 9 bases separating them. CDR3 in DNA: TGTGCCAGCACTGGGGCCACCTACGAGCAGTACTTC. Residues: CASTGATYEQYF.

The genes are TRBV10-3 and TRBJ2-1, with TRBD2 identical over 12 bases. CDR1 ENHRY and CDR2 SYGVKD come from the germline V gene. This CDR3 is 14 amino acids long. V shed 9 bases and J 8 bases; nucleotides not matched to a gene: 8. The CDR3 sequence is CAISLAGGEDEQFF. The CDR3 coding sequence is TGTGCCATAAGTCTAGCGGGAGGGGAGGATGAGCAGTTCTTC.

This clone has only one observation. This chain joins TRBV30 and TRBJ2-7; unclear D gene. The CDR3 contains 13 residues. The germline CDR1 and CDR2 sequences are GTSNPN and SVGIG (reference sequence). V was pared by 5 bases and J by 6 bases, with 17 bases between. This chain's CDR3 is CAWCRTQTSEQYF. The CDR3 DNA sequence: TGTGCCTGGTGCCGGACCCAAACGAGCGAGCAGTACTTC. Variable domain in full (rest from reference TRBV30 and TRBJ2-7): SQTIHQWPATLVQPVGSPLSLECTVEGTSNPNLYWYRQAAGRGLQLLFYSVGIGQISSEVPQNLSASRPQDRQFILSSKKLLLSDSGFYLCAWCRTQTSEQYFGPGTRLTVT.

The rearrangement joins TRBV5-1 to TRBJ1-4; D unclear. Between the trimmed V and J ends, which lost 6 bases and 4 bases, there was a span of 10 bases. The germline gives CDR1 SGHRS, CDR2 YFSETQ. CDR3 length equals 13 residues. The CDR3 nucleotides read TGCGCCAGCAAGCAGCTTCGTAATGAAAAACTGTTTTTT. It specifies CASKQLRNEKLFF.

This clone has a handful of counts. The chain has TRBV12-5 and TRBJ2-2; D ambiguous. The CDR3 contains 13 residues. V was trimmed by 7 bases and J by 0 bases, leaving 6 bases between them. From germline, CDR1 is LGHNT and CDR2 FRNRAP. The CDR3 DNA sequence: TGTGCTAGTGTTTTCGCGAACACCGGGGAGCTGTTTTTT. Its protein product is CASVFANTGELFF.

The rearrangement links TRBV6-1 to TRBJ1-5; the D is unclear. Looked up from germline, CDR1 is MNHNS and CDR2 is SASEGT. This CDR3 has 14 amino acids. The V end lost 1 base, the J end lost 4 bases, and 8 bases lay between the germline ends. The CDR3 nucleotides read TGTGCCAGCAGTGAAGGGTGGGGAAATCAGCCCCAGCATTTT. It yields the protein CASSEGWGNQPQHF.

In regard to this clone: At the DNA level, this CDR3 is encoded by other sequences in the same sample as well. CDR3 nucleotide sequence: TGTGCCACCAACACGAGGAGTTGGGGCGAGAACACTGAAGCTTTCTTT. This translates into CATNTRSWGENTEAFF. V and J are TRBV28 and TRBJ1-1; D perhaps matches TRBD1 (5 bases). Germline V CDR1 and CDR2: MDHEN, SYDVKM. V was shortened by 10 bases and J by 1 base, with 22 bases between the two germline ends. The CDR3 has 16 residues.

The chain has TRBV5-1 and TRBJ1-4, with D possibly TRBD1 on 5 matching bases. V shed 4 bases and J shed 7 bases, with 11 bases lying between them. The CDR3 runs to 13 residues. CDR1 and CDR2 (germline): SGHRS, YFSETQ. The CDR3 is CASSGAGFEKLFF. The DNA for the CDR3 is TGCGCCAGCAGCGGGGCAGGGTTTGAAAAACTGTTTTTT. Filled out from reference TRBV5-1 and TRBJ1-4, the complete variable domain reads KAGVTQTPRYLIKTRGQQVTLSCSPISGHRSVSWYQQTPGQGLQFLFEYFSETQRNKGNFPGRFSGRQFSNSRSEMNVSTLELGDSALYLCASSGAGFEKLFFGSGTQLSVL.

The rearrangement joins TRBV6-6 to TRBJ1-6, with D possibly TRBD1 on 6 matching bases. The CDR3 is 14 residues long. Germline loops: CDR1 MNHNY, CDR2 SVGAGI (reference sequence). V dropped 5 bases and J dropped 8 bases, with 13 bases sitting between them. The CDR3 DNA reads TGTGCCAGCAGTGTAACGGGGGCGGATTCACCCCTCCACTTT. Translating it yields CASSVTGADSPLHF.

The chain uses TRBV24-1 and TRBJ1-5; the D is unclear. Trimming took 0 bases from V and 5 from J, leaving 22 bases between them. CDR1 is KGHDR and CDR2 is SFDVKD in the germline V gene. This CDR3 has 19 amino acids. CDR3 region: CATSDLRAAETEFHQPQHF. CDR3 coding DNA: TGTGCCACCAGTGATTTGCGGGCAGCAGAGACGGAGTTCCATCAGCCCCAGCATTTT.

CDR3 bases: TGTGCCAGCAACTGGGGACCCGATGATAACTACAATGAGCAGTTCTTC. Amino acids: CASNWGPDDNYNEQFF. V gene TRBV28 combines with J gene TRBJ2-1; D is perhaps TRBD1 or TRBD2 (5 bases each). Germline lookup yields CDR1 MDHEN and CDR2 SYDVKM. The CDR3 extends over 16 amino acids. Trimming stripped 7 bases from V and 3 bases from J, with 19 bases between.

This clone came up a few times. The V and J genes are TRBV11-2 and TRBJ2-1; 10 positions agree with TRBD2. The germline CDR1 and CDR2 sequences are SGHAT and FQNNGV. Trimming took 2 bases from V and 5 from J; bases not matched to a gene: 6. The CDR3 runs to 16 residues. CDR3 in DNA: TGTGCCAGCAGCTTACGACTAGCGGGCCGAAACAATGAGCAGTTCTTC. Its translation is CASSLRLAGRNNEQFF.

The DNA of the CDR3 is TGTGCCAGCAGTCGATGGGGAACCGGGGCCAACGTCCTGACTTTC. Translating it yields CASSRWGTGANVLTF. The chain has TRBV5-5 and TRBJ2-6, with unresolved D. Trimming took off 5 bases at V and 4 bases at J, with 13 bases between the two ends. Looked up from germline, CDR1 is SGHKS and CDR2 is YYEKEE (reference sequence). This CDR3 comprises 15 residues.

V is TRBV12-5 and J is TRBJ2-5, with D unclear. The germline V gene has CDR1 LGHNT and CDR2 FRNRAP. The CDR3 extends over 17 amino acids. V lost 0 bases, J lost 7 bases, and 21 bases lay in between. CDR3 nucleotides: TGTGCTAGTGGTTTGGTAGTAGGACGGCGGTCTTCTCGGACCCAGTACTTC. It specifies CASGLVVGRRSSRTQYF.

The rearrangement links TRBV5-1 to TRBJ2-1; 9 bases match TRBD2. The germline V gene has CDR1 SGHRS and CDR2 YFSETQ. Trimming cost V 0 bases and J 1 base; bases outside gene matches: 8. This CDR3 region has 18 residues. For the CDR3, the DNA is TGCGCCAGCAGCTTGGCCCAACTAGCGGGCCCGTCCTACAATGAGCAGTTCTTC. Translation: CASSLAQLAGPSYNEQFF.

For the CDR3, the DNA is TGTGCCAGCAGTTACCTCCGGGGGTTGGATGAGCAGTTCTTC. Protein sequence: CASSYLRGLDEQFF. The chain recombines TRBV6-6 with TRBJ2-1, with D possibly TRBD2 on 6 matching bases. The CDR3 loop spans 14 amino acids. The ends were cut back, 2 bases at V and 8 bases at J, with 13 bases in the middle. Per germline, CDR1 MNHNY and CDR2 SVGAGI (reference sequence).

The rearrangement links TRBV27 to TRBJ2-4; TRBD1 agrees at 10 bases. CDR1 and CDR2 from the germline V gene are MNHEY and SMNVEV (reference sequence). Germline trimming cut 6 bases from V and 8 bases from J; bases unmatched to any gene: 4. The CDR3 extends over 13 amino acids. Written as DNA, the CDR3 is TGTGCCAGCAGAGGGACAGGGGATTACATTCAGTACTTC. Its protein is CASRGTGDYIQYF.

This chain joins TRBV5-1 and TRBJ2-2; TRBD2 agrees at 9 bases. Per the germline V gene, CDR1 is SGHRS and CDR2 is YFSETQ. V was clipped by 2 bases and J by 10 bases; unmatched bases: 15. The CDR3 extends over 17 amino acids. For the CDR3, the DNA is TGCGCCAGCAGCTTACAAGCGGGAGGCTGGGCCGGTATGGAGCTGTTTTTT. The encoded protein is CASSLQAGGWAGMELFF. Looking up the rest from reference TRBV5-1 and TRBJ2-2 gives the full variable domain: KAGVTQTPRYLIKTRGQQVTLSCSPISGHRSVSWYQQTPGQGLQFLFEYFSETQRNKGNFPGRFSGRQFSNSRSEMNVSTLELGDSALYLCASSLQAGGWAGMELFFGEGSRLTVL.